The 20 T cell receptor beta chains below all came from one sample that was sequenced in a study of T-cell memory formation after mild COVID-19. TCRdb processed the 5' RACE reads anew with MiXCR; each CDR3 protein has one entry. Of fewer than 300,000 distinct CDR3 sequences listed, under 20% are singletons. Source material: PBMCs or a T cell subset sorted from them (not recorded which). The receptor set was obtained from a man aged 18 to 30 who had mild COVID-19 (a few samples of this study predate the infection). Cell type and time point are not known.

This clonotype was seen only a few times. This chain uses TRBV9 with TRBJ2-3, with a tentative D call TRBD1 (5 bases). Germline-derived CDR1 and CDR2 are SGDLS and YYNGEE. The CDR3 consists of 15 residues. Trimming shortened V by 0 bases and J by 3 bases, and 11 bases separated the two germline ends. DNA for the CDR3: TGTGCCAGCAGCGTAGGTGTCAGGGCAACAGATACGCAGTATTTT. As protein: CASSVGVRATDTQYF.

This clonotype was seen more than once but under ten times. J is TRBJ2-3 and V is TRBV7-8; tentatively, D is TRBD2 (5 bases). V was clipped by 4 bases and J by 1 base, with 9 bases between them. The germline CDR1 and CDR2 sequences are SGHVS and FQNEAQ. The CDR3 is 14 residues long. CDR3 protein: CASSSGWGTDTQYF. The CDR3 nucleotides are TGTGCCAGCAGCTCGGGGTGGGGCACAGATACGCAGTATTTT.

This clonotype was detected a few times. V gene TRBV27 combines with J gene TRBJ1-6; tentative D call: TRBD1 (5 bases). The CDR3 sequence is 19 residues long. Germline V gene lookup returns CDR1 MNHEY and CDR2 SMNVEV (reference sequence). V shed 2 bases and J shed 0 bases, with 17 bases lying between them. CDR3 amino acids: CASSLEGVRGFSYNSPLHF. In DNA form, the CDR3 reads TGTGCCAGCAGTTTAGAGGGTGTTCGGGGGTTCTCCTATAATTCACCCCTCCACTTT.

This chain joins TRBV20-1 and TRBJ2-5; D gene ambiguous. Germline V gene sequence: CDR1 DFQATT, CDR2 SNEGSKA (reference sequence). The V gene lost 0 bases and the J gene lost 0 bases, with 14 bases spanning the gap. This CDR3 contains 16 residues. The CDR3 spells CSARDFREPYQETQYF. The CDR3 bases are TGCAGTGCTAGAGATTTTAGGGAACCGTACCAAGAGACCCAGTACTTC.

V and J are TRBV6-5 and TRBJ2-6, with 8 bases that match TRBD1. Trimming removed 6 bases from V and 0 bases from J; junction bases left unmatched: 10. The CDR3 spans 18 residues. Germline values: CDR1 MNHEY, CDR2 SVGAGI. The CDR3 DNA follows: TGTGCCAGCAGACCCCGAGGACAGGGACTCTCTGGGGCCAACGTCCTGACTTTC. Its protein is CASRPRGQGLSGANVLTF.

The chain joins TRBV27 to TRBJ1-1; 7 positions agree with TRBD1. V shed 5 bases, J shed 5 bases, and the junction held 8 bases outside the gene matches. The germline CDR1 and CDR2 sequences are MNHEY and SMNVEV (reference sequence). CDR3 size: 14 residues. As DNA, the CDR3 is TGTGCCAGCAGTCCGCCAGGGGGGGGGACTGAAGCTTTCTTT. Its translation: CASSPPGGGTEAFF.

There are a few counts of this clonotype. CDR3 sequence (DNA): TGTGCCAGCTCATCGGGACAGGGACAGGAGCAGTTCTTC. It yields the protein CASSSGQGQEQFF. This chain joins TRBV2 and TRBJ2-1, with 9 bases matching TRBD1. The CDR3 spans 13 residues. J gave up 10 bases and V 8 bases, and 9 bases lay outside the gene matches. Germline V CDR1 and CDR2: SNHLY, FYNNEI. The entire variable domain, with the rest obtained from reference TRBV2 and TRBJ2-1, is as follows: EPEVTQTPSHQVTQMGQEVILRCVPISNHLYFYWYRQILGQKVEFLVSFYNNEISEKSEIFDDQFSVERPDGSNFTLKIRSTKLEDSAMYFCASSSGQGQEQFFGPGTRLTVL.

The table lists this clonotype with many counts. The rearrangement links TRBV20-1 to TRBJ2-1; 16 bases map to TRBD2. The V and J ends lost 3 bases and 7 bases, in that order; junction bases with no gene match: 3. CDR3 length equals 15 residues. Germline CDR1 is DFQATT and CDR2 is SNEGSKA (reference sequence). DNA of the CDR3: TGCAGTGCTAGGAGGGGACTAGCGGGGGGGAATGAGCAGTTCTTC. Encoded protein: CSARRGLAGGNEQFF.

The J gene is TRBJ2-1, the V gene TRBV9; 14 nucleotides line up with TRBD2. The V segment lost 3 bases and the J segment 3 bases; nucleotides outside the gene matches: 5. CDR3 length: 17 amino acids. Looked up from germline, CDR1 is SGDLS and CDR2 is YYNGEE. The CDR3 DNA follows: TGTGCCAGCAGCGAGGGACTAGCGGGGGACCTCTACAATGAGCAGTTCTTC. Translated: CASSEGLAGDLYNEQFF.

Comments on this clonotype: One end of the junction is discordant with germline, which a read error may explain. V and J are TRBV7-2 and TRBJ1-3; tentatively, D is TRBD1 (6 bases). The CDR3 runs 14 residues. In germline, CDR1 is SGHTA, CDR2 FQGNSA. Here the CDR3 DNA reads TGTGCCAGCAGCTTAGCGAGGGGGGGAAGCACCATATATTTT. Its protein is CASSLARGGSTIYF.

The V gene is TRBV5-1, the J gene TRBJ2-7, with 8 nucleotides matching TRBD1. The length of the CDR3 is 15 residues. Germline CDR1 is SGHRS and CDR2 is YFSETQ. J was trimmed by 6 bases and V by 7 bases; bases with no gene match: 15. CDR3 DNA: TGCGCCAGCTCAAATTCCGGGACAGGTGCGATCGAGCAGTACTTC. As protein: CASSNSGTGAIEQYF.

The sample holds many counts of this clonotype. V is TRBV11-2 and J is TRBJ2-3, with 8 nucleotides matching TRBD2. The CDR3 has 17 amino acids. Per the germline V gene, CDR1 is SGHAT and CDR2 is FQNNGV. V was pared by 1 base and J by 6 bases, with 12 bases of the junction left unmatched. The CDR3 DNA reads TGTGCCAGCAGCTTAGGCATTCATGAGCGGGGGAGGGATACGCAGTATTTT. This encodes CASSLGIHERGRDTQYF.

The CDR3 loop is CASSQKSGSAGETQYF. The CDR3 DNA follows: TGCGCCAGCAGCCAAAAGAGCGGAAGCGCCGGGGAGACCCAGTACTTC. This chain connects TRBV4-1 to TRBJ2-5; TRBD2 might be the D (5 bases). The CDR3 is 16 residues long. V lost 2 bases and J lost 5, with 18 bases in between. Germline V gives CDR1 MGHRA, CDR2 YSYEKL.

CDR3 residues: CASKFGGDTGELFF. The DNA of the CDR3 is TGTGCCAGCAAGTTCGGGGGCGACACCGGGGAGCTGTTTTTT. The V and J genes are TRBV9 and TRBJ2-2; either TRBD1 or TRBD2 may supply D (6 bases each). This CDR3 has 14 amino acids. Germline-derived CDR1 and CDR2 are SGDLS and YYNGEE. V gave up 6 bases and J gave up 3 bases, with 12 bases separating them.

The CDR3 is CASSLDNGGATKQFF. The CDR3 bases are TGTGCCAGCAGCTTAGATAACGGGGGGGCCACAAAGCAGTTCTTC. The chain links TRBV7-9 to TRBJ2-1; the match to TRBD2 covers 8 bases. This CDR3 region has 15 residues. Unmatched junction bases numbered 10, after V lost 1 base and J lost 11 bases. The germline V gene has CDR1 SEHNR and CDR2 FQNEAQ (reference sequence). Filled out from reference TRBV7-9 and TRBJ2-1, the complete variable domain reads DTGVSQNPRHKITKRGQNVTFRCDPISEHNRLYWYRQTLGQGPEFLTYFQNEAQLEKSRLLSDRFSAERPKGSFSTLEIQRTEQGDSAMYLCASSLDNGGATKQFFGPGTRLTVL.

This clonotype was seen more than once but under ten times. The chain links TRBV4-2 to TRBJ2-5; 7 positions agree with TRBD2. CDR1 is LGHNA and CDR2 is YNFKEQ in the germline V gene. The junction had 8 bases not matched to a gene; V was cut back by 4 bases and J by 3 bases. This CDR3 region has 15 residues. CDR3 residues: CASSPWASGKETQYF. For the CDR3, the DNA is TGTGCCAGCAGCCCTTGGGCTAGCGGTAAAGAGACCCAGTACTTC.

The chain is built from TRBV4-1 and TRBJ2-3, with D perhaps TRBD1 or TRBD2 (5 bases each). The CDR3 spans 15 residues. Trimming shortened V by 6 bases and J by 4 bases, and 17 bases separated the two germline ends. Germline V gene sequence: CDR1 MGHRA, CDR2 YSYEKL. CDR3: CASRRQSASSDTQYF. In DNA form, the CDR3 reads TGCGCCAGCAGGCGACAGAGTGCTAGCTCAGATACGCAGTATTTT.

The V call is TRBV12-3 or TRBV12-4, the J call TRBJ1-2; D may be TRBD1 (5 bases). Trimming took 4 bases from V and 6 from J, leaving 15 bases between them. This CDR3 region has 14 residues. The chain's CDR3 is CASSYGREYHGYTF. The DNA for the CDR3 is TGTGCCAGCAGTTACGGCAGGGAATATCATGGCTACACCTTC.

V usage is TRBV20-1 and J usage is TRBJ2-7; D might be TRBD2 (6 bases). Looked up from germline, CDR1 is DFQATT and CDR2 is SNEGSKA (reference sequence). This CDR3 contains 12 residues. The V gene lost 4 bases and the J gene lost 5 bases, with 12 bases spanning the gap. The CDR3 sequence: CSANSGLNEQYV. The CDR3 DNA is TGCAGTGCTAATAGCGGTTTAAACGAGCAGTACGTC.

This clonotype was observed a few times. CDR3 nucleotide sequence: TGCGCCAGCAGCTCCGGACAGGGAAAGCATGATGGCTACACCTTC. This sequence encodes CASSSGQGKHDGYTF. This chain links TRBV5-1 with TRBJ1-2; 8 nucleotides line up with TRBD1. The germline V gene has CDR1 SGHRS and CDR2 YFSETQ. There are 15 residues in the CDR3. J lost 6 bases, V lost 3 bases, and 10 bases had no gene match.